Detailed here is one T cell receptor beta chain. Antigen specificity is unknown. Sequencing was performed with immunoSEQ multiplex PCR; in TCRdb, only in-frame clones are kept and a portion is missing. The sample shows approximately 29,000 clones, approximately 87% of them seen only once. This sample is drawn from a study of lymphopenia after photon versus proton radiotherapy. The CDR3 runs 14 residues. Germline CDR1 SGHKS, CDR2 YYEKEE (reference sequence). V was pared by 4 bases and J by 3 bases, with 3 bases of the junction left unmatched. The study, taken as a whole, reports: After lymphocyte nadir, photon-treated repertoires showed oligoclonal expansion, especially CD8+ Temra.

This TCR derives from a woman aged 70 to 79 with pancreatic cancer. The genes are TRBV5-5 and TRBJ2-7; 11 bases align to TRBD2. The specimen was peripheral blood, collected from a patient treated with proton-based radiotherapy. CDR3 nucleotide sequence: TGTGCCAGCAGCCTCGGGACTAGCGGCTACGAGCAGTACTTC. This gives the protein CASSLGTSGYEQYF.